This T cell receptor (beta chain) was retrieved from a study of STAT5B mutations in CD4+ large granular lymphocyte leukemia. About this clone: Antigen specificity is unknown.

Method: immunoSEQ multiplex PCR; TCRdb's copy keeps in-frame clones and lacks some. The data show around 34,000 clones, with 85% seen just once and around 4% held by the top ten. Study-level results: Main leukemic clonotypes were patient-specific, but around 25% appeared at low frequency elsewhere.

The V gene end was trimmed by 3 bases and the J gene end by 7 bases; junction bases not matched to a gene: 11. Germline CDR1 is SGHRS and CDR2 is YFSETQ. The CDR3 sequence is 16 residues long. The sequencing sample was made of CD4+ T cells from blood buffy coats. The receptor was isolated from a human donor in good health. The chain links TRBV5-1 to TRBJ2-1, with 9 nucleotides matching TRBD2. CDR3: CASSWGGSGSGNEQFF. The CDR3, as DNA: TGCGCCAGCAGCTGGGGGGGTAGCGGGAGTGGTAATGAGCAGTTCTTC.